This TCR beta chain was sequenced for a study of T cell changes during pregnancy in multiple sclerosis. Germline CDR1 reads SQVTM; CDR2 reads ANQGSEA. The CDR3 extends over 14 amino acids. V lost 7 bases and J lost 5; bases outside the gene matches: 13. Measured with immunoSEQ multiplex PCR; TCRdb has only the in-frame clones, and not every one. The sample holds about 49,000 clones, 90% to 95% seen once. The V and J genes are TRBV29-1 and TRBJ1-1, with 7 bases matching TRBD1. The sequencing used peripheral blood, collected after pregnancy. The TCR comes from a female donor with multiple sclerosis, enrolled in a pregnancy study. CDR3 sequence: CSAPATGWGTEAFF. The CDR3 DNA sequence: TGCAGCGCCCCCGCGACAGGGTGGGGTACTGAAGCTTTCTTT.